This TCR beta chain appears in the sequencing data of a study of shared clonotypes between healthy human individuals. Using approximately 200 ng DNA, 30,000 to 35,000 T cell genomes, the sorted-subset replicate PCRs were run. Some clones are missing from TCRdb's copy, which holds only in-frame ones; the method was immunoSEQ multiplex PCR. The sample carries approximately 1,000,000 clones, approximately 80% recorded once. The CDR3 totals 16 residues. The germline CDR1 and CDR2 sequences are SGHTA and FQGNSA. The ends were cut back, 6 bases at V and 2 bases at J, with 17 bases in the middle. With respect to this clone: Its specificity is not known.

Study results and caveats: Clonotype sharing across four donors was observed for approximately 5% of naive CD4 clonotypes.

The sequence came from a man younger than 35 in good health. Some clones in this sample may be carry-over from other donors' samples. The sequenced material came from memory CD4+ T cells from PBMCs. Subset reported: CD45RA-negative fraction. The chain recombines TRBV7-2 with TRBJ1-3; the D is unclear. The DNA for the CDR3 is TGTGCCAGCAGGCCTTTTGTTGGCCAACCTGGAAACACCATATATTTT. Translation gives CASRPFVGQPGNTIYF.